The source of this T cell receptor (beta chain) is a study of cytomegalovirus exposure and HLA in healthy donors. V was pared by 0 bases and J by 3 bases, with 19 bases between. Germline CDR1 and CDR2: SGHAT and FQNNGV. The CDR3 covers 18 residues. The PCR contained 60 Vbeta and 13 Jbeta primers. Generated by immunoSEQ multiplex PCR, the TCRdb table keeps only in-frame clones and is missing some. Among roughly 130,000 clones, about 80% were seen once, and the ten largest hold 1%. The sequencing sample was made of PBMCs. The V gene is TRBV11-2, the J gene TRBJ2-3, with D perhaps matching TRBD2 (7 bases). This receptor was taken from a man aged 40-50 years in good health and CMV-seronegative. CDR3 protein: CASSLDSGTLFRTDTQYF. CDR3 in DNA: TGTGCCAGCAGCTTAGACAGCGGGACACTTTTTCGTACAGATACGCAGTATTTT. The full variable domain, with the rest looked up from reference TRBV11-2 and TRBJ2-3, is EAGVAQSPRYKIIEKRQSVAFWCNPISGHATLYWYQQILGQGPKLLIQFQNNGVVDDSQLPKDRFSAERLKGVDSTLKIQPAKLEDSAVYLCASSLDSGTLFRTDTQYFGPGTRLTVL.